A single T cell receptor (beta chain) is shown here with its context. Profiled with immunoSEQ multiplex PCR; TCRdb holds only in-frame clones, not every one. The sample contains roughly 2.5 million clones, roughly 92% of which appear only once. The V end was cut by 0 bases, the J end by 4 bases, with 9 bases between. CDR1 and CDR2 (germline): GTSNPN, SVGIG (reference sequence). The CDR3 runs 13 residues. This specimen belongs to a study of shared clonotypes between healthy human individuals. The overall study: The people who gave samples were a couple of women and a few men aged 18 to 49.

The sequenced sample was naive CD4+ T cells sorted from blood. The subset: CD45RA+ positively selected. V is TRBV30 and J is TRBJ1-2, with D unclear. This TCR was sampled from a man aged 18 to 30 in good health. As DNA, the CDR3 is TGTGCCTGGAGTGTAAACGGGATCTATGGCTACACCTTC. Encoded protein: CAWSVNGIYGYTF.